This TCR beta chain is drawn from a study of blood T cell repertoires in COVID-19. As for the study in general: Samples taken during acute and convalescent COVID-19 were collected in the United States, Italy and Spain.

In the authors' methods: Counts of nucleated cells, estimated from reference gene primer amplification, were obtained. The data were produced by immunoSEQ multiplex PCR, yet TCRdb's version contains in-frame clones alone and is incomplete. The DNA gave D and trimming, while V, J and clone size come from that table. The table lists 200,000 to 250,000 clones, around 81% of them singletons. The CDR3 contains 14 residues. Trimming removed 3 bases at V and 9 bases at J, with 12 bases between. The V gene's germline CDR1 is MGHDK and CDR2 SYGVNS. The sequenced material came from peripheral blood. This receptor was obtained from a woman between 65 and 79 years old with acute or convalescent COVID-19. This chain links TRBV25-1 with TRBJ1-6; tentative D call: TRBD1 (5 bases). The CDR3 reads CASSEIQGRSPLHF. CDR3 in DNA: TGTGCCAGCAGTGAGATCCAGGGTCGTTCACCCCTCCACTTT. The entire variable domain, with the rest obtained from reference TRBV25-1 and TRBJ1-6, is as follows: EADIYQTPRYLVIGTGKKITLECSQTMGHDKMYWYQQDPGMELHLIHYSYGVNSTEKGDLSSESTVSRIRTEHFPLTLESARPSHTSQYLCASSEIQGRSPLHFGNGTRLTVT.